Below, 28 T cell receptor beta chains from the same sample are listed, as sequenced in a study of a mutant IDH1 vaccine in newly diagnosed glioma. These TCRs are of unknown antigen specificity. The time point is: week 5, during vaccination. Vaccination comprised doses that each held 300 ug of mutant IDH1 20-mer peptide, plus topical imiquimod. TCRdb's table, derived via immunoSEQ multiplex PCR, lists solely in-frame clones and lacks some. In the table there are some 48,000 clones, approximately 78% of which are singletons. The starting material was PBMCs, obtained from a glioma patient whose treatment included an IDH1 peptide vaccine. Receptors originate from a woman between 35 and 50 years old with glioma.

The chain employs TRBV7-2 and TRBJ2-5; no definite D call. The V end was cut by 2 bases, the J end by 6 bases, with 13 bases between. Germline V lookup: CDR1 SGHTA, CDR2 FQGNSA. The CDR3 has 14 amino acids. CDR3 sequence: CASSLYQSVKTQYF. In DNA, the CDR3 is TGTGCCAGCAGCTTATACCAGTCGGTAAAGACCCAGTACTTC.

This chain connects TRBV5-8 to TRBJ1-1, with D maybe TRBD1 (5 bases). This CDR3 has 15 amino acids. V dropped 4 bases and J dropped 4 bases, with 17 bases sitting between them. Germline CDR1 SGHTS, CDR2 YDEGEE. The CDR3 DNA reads TGTGCCAGCAGCCCCCGGACCTTCGGGGGCACTGAAGCTTTCTTT. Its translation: CASSPRTFGGTEAFF.

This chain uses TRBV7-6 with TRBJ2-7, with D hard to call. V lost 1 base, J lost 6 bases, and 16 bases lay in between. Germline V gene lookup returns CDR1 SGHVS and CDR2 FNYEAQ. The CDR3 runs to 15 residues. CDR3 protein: CASSLGSGPRLEQYF. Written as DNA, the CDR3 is TGTGCCAGCAGCTTAGGGTCCGGGCCTCGGCTCGAGCAGTACTTC.

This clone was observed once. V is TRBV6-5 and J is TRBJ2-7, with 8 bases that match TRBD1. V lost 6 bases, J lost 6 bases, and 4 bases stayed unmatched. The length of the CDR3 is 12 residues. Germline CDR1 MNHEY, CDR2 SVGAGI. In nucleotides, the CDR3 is TGTGCCAGCAGCTTGGACAGGGTCGAGCAGTACTTC. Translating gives CASSLDRVEQYF.

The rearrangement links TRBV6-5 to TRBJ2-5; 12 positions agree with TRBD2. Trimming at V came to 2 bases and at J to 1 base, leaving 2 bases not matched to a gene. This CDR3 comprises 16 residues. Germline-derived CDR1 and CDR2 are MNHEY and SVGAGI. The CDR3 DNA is TGTGCCAGCAGTTACACTAGCGGGGGGCTCCAAGAGACCCAGTACTTC. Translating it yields CASSYTSGGLQETQYF.

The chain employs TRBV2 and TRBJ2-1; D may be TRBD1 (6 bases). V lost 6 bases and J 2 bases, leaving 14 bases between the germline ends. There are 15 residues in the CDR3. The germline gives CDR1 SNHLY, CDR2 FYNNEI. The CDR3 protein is CASRTQGNTYNEQFF. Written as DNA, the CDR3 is TGTGCCAGCAGGACACAGGGAAATACCTACAATGAGCAGTTCTTC. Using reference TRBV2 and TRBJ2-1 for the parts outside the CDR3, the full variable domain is EPEVTQTPSHQVTQMGQEVILRCVPISNHLYFYWYRQILGQKVEFLVSFYNNEISEKSEIFDDQFSVERPDGSNFTLKIRSTKLEDSAMYFCASRTQGNTYNEQFFGPGTRLTVL.

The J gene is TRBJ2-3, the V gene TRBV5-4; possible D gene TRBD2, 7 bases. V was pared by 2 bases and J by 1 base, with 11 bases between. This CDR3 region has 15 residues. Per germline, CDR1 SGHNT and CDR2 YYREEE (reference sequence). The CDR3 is CASSFRGARTDTQYF. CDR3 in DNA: TGTGCCAGCAGCTTCCGGGGGGCTCGCACAGATACGCAGTATTTT.

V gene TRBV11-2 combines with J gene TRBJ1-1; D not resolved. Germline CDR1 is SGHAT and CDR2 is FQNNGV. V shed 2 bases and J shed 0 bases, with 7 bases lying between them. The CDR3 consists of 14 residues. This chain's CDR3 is CASSLSDLNTEAFF. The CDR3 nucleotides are TGTGCCAGCAGCTTATCCGATTTGAACACTGAAGCTTTCTTT.

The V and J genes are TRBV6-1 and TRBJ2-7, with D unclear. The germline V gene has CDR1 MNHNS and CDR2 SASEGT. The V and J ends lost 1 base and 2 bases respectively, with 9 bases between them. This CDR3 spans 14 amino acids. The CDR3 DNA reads TGTGCCAGCAGTGAAGGAGGTGTAGCCTACGAGCAGTACTTC. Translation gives CASSEGGVAYEQYF.

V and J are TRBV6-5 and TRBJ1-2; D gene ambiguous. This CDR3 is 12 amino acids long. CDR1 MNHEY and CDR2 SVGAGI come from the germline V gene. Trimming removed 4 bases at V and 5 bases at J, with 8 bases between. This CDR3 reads CASSSQPYGYTF. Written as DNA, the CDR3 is TGTGCCAGCAGTTCCCAACCTTATGGCTACACCTTC.

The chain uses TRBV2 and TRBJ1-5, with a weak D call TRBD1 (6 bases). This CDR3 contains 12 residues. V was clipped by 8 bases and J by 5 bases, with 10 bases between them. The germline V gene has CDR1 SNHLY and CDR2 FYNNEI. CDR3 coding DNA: TGTGCCAGCGATAGGGGGGATCAGCCCCAGCATTTT. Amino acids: CASDRGDQPQHF.

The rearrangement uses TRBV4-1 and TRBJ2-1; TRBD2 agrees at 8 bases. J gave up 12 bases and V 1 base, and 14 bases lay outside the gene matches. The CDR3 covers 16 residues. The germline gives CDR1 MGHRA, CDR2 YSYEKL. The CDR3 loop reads CASSQGTVTGTSAQFF. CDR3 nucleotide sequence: TGCGCCAGCAGCCAAGGGACTGTAACCGGGACTAGTGCGCAGTTCTTC.

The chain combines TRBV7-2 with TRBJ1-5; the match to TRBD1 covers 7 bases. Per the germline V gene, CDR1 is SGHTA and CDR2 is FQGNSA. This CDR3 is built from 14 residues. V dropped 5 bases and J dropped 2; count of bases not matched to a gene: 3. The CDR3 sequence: CASSNRGGNQPQHF. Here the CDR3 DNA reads TGTGCCAGCAGCAACAGGGGAGGCAATCAGCCCCAGCATTTT. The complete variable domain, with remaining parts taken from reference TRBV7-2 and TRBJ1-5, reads GAGVSQSPSNKVTEKGKDVELRCDPISGHTALYWYRQSLGQGLEFLIYFQGNSAPDKSGLPSDRFSAERTGGSVSTLTIQRTQQEDSAVYLCASSNRGGNQPQHFGDGTRLSIL.

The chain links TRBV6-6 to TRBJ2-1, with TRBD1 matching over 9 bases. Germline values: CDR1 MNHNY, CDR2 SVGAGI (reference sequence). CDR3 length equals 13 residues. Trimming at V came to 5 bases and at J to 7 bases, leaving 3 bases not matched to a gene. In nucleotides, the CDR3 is TGTGCCAGCAGTCGACAGGGGGGGAATGAGCAGTTCTTC. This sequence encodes CASSRQGGNEQFF.

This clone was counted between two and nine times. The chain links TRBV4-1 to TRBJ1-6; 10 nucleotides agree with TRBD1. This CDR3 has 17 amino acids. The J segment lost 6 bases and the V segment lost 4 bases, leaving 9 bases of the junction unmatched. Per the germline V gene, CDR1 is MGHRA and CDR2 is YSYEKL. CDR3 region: CASSPDRGRSSNSPLHF. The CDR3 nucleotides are TGCGCCAGCAGCCCCGACAGGGGGCGGTCGTCTAATTCACCCCTCCACTTT.

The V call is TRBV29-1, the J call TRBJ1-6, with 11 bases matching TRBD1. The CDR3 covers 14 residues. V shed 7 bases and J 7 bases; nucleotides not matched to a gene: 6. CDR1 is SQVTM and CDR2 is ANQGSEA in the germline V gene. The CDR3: CSAGTGGINSPLHF. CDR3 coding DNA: TGCAGCGCTGGGACAGGGGGAATCAATTCACCCCTCCACTTT.

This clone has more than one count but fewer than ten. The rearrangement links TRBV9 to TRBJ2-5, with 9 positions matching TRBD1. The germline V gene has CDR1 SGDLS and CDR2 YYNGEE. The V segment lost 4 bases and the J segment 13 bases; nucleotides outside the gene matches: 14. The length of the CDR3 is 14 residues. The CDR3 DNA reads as TGTGCCAGCAGCCTCTCCGGCAGCGGGGACAGGGTGTACTTC. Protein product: CASSLSGSGDRVYF.

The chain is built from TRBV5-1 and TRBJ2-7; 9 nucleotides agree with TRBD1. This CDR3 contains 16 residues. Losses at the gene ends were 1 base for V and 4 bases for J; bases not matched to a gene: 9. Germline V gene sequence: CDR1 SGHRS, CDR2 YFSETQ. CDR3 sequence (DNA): TGCGCCAGCAGCTTGCTTCCGGGACAGGGAGAGTACGAGCAGTACTTC. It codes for CASSLLPGQGEYEQYF. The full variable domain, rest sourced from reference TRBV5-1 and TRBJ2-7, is KAGVTQTPRYLIKTRGQQVTLSCSPISGHRSVSWYQQTPGQGLQFLFEYFSETQRNKGNFPGRFSGRQFSNSRSEMNVSTLELGDSALYLCASSLLPGQGEYEQYFGPGTRLTVT.

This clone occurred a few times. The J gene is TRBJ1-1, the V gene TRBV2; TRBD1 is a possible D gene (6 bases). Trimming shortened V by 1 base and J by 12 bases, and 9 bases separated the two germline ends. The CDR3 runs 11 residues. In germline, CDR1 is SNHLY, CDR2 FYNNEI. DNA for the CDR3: TGTGCCAGCAGTGAAGACAGGGTCCCTTTCTTT. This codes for CASSEDRVPFF.

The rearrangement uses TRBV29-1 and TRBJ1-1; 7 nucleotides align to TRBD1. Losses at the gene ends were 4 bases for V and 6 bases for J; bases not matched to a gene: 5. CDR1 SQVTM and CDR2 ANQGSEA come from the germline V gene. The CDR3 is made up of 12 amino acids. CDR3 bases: TGCAGCGTTGTAACAGGGGTTGCTGAAGCTTTCTTT. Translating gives CSVVTGVAEAFF.

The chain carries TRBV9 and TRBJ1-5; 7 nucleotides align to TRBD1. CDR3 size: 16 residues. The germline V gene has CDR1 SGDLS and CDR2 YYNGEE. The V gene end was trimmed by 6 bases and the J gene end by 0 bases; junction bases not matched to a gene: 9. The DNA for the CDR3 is TGTGCCAGCAAAGAGGGACAGTCATATAGCAATCAGCCCCAGCATTTT. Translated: CASKEGQSYSNQPQHF.

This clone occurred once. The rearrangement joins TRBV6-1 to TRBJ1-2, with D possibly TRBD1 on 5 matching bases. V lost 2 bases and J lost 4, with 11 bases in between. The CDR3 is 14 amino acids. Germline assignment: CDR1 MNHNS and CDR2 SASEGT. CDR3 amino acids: CASSEYGGSYGYTF. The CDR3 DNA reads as TGTGCCAGCAGTGAATACGGGGGGTCCTATGGCTACACCTTC.

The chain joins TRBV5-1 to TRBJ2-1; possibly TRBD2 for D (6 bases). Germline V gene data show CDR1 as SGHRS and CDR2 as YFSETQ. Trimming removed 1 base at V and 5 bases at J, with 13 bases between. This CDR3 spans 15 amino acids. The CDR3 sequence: CASSLRRDGDNEQFF. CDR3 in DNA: TGCGCCAGCAGCTTGAGGCGGGACGGAGACAATGAGCAGTTCTTC.

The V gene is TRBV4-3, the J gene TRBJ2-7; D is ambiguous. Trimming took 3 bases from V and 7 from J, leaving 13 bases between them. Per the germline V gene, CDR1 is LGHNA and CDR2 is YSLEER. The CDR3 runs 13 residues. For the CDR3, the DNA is TGCGCCAGCAGCCAGGATGCGATGGCTGAGCAGTACTTC. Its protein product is CASSQDAMAEQYF.

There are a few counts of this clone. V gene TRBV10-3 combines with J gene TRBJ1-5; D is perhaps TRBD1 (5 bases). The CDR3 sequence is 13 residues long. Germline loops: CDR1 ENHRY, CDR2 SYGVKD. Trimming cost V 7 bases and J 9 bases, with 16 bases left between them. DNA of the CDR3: TGTGCCATCAAGGCAGACAGCCCGGGGCCCCAGCATTTT. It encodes CAIKADSPGPQHF.

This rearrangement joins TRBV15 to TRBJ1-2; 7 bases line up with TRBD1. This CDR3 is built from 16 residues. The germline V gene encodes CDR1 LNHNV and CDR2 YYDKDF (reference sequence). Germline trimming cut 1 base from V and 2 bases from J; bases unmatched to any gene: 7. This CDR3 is CATSRAGGGGNYGYTF. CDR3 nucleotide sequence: TGTGCCACCAGCAGAGCGGGGGGAGGGGGCAACTATGGCTACACCTTC.

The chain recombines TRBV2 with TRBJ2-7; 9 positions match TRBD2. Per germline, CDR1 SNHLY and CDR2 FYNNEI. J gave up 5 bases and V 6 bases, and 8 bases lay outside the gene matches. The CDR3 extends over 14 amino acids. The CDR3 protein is CASSRGGASDEQYF. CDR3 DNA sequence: TGTGCCAGCAGCCGCGGGGGGGCGTCCGACGAGCAGTACTTC.

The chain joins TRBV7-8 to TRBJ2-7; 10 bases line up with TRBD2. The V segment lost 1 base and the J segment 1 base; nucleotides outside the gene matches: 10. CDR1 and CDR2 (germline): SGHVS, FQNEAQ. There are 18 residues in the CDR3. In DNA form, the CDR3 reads TGTGCCAGCAGCTTAGAGAGATTCAGCGGGGGGGAATCCTACGAGCAGTACTTC. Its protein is CASSLERFSGGESYEQYF. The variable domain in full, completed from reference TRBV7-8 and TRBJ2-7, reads GAGVSQSPRYKVAKRGQDVALRCDPISGHVSLFWYQQALGQGPEFLTYFQNEAQLDKSGLPSDRFFAERPEGSVSTLKIQRTQQEDSAVYLCASSLERFSGGESYEQYFGPGTRLTVT.